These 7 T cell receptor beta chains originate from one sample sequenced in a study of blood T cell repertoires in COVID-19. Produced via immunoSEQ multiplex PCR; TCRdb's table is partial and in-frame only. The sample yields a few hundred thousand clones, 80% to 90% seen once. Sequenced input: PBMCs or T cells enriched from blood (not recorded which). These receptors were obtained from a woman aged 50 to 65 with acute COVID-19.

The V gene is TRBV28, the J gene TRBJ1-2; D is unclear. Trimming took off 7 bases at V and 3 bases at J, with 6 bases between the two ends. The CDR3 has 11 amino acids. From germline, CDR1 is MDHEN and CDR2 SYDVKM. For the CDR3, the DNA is TGTGCCAGCAACAGCTACTATGGCTACACCTTC. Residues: CASNSYYGYTF.

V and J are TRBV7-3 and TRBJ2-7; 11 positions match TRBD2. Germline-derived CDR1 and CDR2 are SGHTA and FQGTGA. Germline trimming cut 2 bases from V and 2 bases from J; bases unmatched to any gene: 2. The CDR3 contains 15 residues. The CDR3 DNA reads TGTGCCAGCAGCTTATTAGCGGGAGGGACCTACGAGCAGTACTTC. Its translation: CASSLLAGGTYEQYF.

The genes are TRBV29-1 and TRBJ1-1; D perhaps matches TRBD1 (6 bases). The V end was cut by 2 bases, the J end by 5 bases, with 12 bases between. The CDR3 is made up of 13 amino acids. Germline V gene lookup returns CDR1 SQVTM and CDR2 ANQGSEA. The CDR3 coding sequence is TGCAGCGTTGAAAACAGGGTAGGGACTGAAGCTTTCTTT. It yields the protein CSVENRVGTEAFF.

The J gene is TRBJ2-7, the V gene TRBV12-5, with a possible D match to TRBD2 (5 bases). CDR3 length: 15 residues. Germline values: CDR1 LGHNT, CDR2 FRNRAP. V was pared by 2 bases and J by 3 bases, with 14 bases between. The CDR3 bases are TGTGCTAGTGGTTTGACTGGCGGGCCTTTCTACGAGCAGTACTTC. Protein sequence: CASGLTGGPFYEQYF. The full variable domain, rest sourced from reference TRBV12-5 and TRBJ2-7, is DARVTQTPRHKVTEMGQEVTMRCQPILGHNTVFWYRQTMMQGLELLAYFRNRAPLDDSGMPKDRFSAEMPDATLATLKIQPSEPRDSAVYFCASGLTGGPFYEQYFGPGTRLTVT.

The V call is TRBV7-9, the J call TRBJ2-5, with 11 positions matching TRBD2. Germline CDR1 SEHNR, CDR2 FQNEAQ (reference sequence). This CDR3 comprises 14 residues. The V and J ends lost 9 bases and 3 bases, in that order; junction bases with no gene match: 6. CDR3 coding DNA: TGTGCCAGTCGCTTTAGCGGGAGGGAAGAGACCCAGTACTTC. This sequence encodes CASRFSGREETQYF.

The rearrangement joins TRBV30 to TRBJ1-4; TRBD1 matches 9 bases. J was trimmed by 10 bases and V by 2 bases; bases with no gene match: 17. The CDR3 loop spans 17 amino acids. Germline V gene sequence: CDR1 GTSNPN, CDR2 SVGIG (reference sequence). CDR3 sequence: CAWSLRGQGLLIGKLFF. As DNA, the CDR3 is TGTGCCTGGAGTCTCCGGGGACAGGGTCTGCTAATTGGAAAACTGTTTTTT.

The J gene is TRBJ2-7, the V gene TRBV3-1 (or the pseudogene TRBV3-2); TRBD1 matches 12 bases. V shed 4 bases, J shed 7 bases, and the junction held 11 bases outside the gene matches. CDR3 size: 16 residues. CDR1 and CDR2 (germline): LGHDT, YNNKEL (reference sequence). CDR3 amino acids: CASSLPGQGAPGEQYF. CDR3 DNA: TGTGCCAGCAGCCTTCCGGGACAGGGGGCGCCGGGGGAGCAGTACTTC.